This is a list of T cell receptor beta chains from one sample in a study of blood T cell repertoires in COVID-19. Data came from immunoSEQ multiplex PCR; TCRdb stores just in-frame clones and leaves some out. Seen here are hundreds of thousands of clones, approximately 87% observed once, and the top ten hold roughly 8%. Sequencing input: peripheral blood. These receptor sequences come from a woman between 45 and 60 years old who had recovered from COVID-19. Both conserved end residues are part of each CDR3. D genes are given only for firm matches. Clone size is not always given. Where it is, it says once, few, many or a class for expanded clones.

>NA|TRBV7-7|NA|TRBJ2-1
CASSVDQEGREQFF
TGTGCCAGCAGCGTCGATCAGGAGGGGAGGGAGCAGTTCTTC
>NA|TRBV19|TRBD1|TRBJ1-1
CASIRDRGGEAFF
TGTGCCAGTATTCGCGACAGGGGAGGAGAAGCTTTCTTT
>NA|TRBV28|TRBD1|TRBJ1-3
CASSLMDRGNTIYF
TGTGCCAGCAGTCTCATGGACAGGGGAAACACCATATATTTT
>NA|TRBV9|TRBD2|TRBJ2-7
CASSVAREGFRGQYF
TGTGCCAGCAGCGTAGCCCGGGAGGGATTTAGAGGGCAGTACTTC
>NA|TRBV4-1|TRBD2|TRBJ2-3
CASSQTGTGTSGGAGDTQYF
TGCGCCAGCAGCCAGACCGGGACTGGGACTAGCGGGGGGGCCGGAGATACGCAGTATTTT
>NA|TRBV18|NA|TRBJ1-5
CASSPHRDQPQHF
TGTGCCAGCTCACCACACAGGGATCAGCCCCAGCATTTT
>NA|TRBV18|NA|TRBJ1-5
CASSETRDTGTGSPQHF
TGTGCCAGCTCGGAAACCCGGGACACGGGAACGGGGAGTCCCCAGCATTTT
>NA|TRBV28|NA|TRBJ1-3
CASRRLGAGNTIYF
TGTGCCAGCAGACGTTTGGGAGCTGGAAACACCATATATTTT
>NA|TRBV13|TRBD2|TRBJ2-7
CASSPLGTSGSYEQYF
TGTGCCAGCAGCCCCCTCGGGACTAGCGGGAGTTACGAGCAGTACTTC
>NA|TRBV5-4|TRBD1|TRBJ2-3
CASSRQGITDTQYF
TGTGCCAGCAGCCGACAGGGGATCACAGATACGCAGTATTTT
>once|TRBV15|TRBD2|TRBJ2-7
CATSPTSGGAYEQYF
TGTGCCACCAGTCCTACTAGCGGGGGGGCCTACGAGCAGTACTTC
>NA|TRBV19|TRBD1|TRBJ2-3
CASSIGQATDTQYF
TGTGCCAGTAGCATTGGACAGGCCACGGATACGCAGTATTTT
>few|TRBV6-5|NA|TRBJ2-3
CASSSGWDNTDTQYF
TGTGCCAGCAGTTCGGGCTGGGACAACACAGATACGCAGTATTTT
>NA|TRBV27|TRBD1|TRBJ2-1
CASTAGQGGAYNEQFF
TGTGCCAGCACCGCGGGACAGGGTGGGGCCTACAATGAGCAGTTCTTC
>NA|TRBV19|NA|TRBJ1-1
CASTWRGPNPEAFF
TGTGCCAGTACTTGGAGGGGACCCAACCCTGAAGCTTTCTTT
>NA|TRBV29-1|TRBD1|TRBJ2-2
CSVRRQGTANTGELFF
TGCAGCGTTCGGAGACAGGGAACAGCGAACACCGGGGAGCTGTTTTTT
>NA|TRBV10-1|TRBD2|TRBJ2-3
CASSDPGGSSGDTDTQYF
TGCGCCAGCAGTGACCCTGGCGGGTCTAGCGGGGACACAGATACGCAGTATTTT
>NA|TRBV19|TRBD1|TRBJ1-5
CASSNHGTGSNQPQHF
TGTGCCAGTAGTAACCACGGGACAGGTAGCAATCAGCCCCAGCATTTT